This T cell receptor (beta chain) was sequenced in a study of T cell responses to AZD1222 COVID-19 vaccine. Overall study findings and caveats: Nearly half of spike-specific TCRs reportedly target variant regions that are unmutated in the B.1.351 and B.1.1.7 variants. It should be noted that donors were predominantly white British and more often female, and clonal diversity was possibly underestimated. Of the AZD1222 recipients, only 5 to 7 were seropositive at baseline. Repertoires were obtained solely post-peak T cell response.

The method was immunoSEQ multiplex PCR; TCRdb's version includes in-frame clones alone and lacks a portion of them. The table has roughly 93,000 clones, about 89% seen once. Deletions cut 2 bases from V and 0 bases from J, with 8 bases between. Germline V gives CDR1 SGHRS, CDR2 YFSETQ. The CDR3 extends over 14 amino acids. As regards this clone: The target antigen is unknown.

Sequenced material: peripheral blood, taken on day 0 of AZD1222 vaccination. The clonotype originates from an adult in good health. V usage is TRBV5-1 and J usage is TRBJ1-1; no clear D gene. The CDR3 region has the DNA TGCGCCAGCAGCTTTAGTCAGATGAACACTGAAGCTTTCTTT. Protein product: CASSFSQMNTEAFF.